This T cell receptor beta chain was sequenced for a study of blood T cell repertoires in COVID-19. Study summary: Both acute and convalescent COVID-19 samples were obtained from the United States, Italy and Spain.

Measured with immunoSEQ multiplex PCR; TCRdb has only the in-frame clones, and not every one. The table shows some 190,000 clones, with around 80% occurring only once. The CDR3 length is 18 residues. The V and J ends lost 1 base and 0 bases respectively, with 17 bases between them. Germline CDR1 is SGHAT and CDR2 is FQNNGV. Sequencing used peripheral blood. This TCR derives from a woman in her fifties or sixties with acute or convalescent COVID-19. The chain couples TRBV11-2 to TRBJ2-3, with D maybe TRBD1 (6 bases). The CDR3 sequence: CASSLGPDSPLSTDTQYF. DNA of the CDR3: TGTGCCAGCAGCTTAGGCCCGGACAGCCCCCTTAGCACAGATACGCAGTATTTT. The variable domain in full, completed from reference TRBV11-2 and TRBJ2-3, reads EAGVAQSPRYKIIEKRQSVAFWCNPISGHATLYWYQQILGQGPKLLIQFQNNGVVDDSQLPKDRFSAERLKGVDSTLKIQPAKLEDSAVYLCASSLGPDSPLSTDTQYFGPGTRLTVL.